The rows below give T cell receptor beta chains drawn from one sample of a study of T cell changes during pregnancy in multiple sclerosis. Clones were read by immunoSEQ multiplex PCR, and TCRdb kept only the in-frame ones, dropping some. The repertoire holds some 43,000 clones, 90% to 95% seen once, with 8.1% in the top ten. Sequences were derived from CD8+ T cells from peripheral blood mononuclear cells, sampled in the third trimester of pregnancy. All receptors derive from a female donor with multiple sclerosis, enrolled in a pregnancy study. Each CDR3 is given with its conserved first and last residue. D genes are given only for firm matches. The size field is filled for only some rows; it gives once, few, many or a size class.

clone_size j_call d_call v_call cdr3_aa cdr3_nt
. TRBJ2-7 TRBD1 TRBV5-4 CASSLAPGQGPEQYF TGTGCCAGCAGCTTGGCTCCGGGACAGGGCCCCGAGCAGTACTTC
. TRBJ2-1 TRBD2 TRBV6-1 CASSEFVAGGARNEQFF TGTGCCAGCAGTGAATTTGTTGCGGGAGGAGCCCGCAATGAGCAGTTCTTC
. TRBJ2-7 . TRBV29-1 CSAMISQGYEQYF TGCAGCGCCATGATATCGCAGGGCTACGAGCAGTACTTC
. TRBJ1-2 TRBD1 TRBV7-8 CASSGTGGGYTF TGTGCCAGCAGCGGGACAGGGGGCGGCTACACCTTC
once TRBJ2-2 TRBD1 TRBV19 CASSSDRGLFGELFF TGTGCCAGTAGTTCAGACAGGGGGCTCTTCGGGGAGCTGTTTTTT
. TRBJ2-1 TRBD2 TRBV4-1 CASSQGGLAVEQFF TGCGCCAGCAGCCAAGGCGGGCTAGCGGTCGAGCAGTTCTTC
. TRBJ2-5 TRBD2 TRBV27 CASSFTGLAGETQYF TGTGCCAGCAGTTTCACGGGACTAGCTGGTGAGACCCAGTACTTC
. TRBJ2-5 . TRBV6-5 CASSYAGQETQYF TGTGCCAGCAGTTACGCAGGCCAAGAGACCCAGTACTTC
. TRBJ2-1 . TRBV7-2 CASSLALPAGSYNEQFF TGTGCCAGCAGCTTAGCGCTTCCAGCGGGCTCCTACAATGAGCAGTTCTTC
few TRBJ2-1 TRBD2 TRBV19 CASSIGLAGGANEQFF TGTGCCAGTAGTATAGGACTAGCGGGAGGGGCCAATGAGCAGTTCTTC
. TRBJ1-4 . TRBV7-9 CASSFPQGPNEKLFF TGTGCCAGCAGTTTTCCACAGGGACCTAATGAAAAACTGTTTTTT
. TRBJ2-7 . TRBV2 CASSEWDTSFEQYF TGTGCCAGCAGTGAATGGGACACCTCTTTCGAGCAGTACTTC
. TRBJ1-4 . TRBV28 CASSLVQGVTNEKLFF TGTGCCAGCAGTTTAGTACAAGGGGTAACTAATGAAAAACTGTTTTTT
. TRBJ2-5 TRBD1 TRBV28 CASSLRTGGKETQYF TGTGCCAGCTCTCTAAGGACAGGGGGAAAAGAGACCCAGTACTTC
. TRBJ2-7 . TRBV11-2 CASSFLPAEVGHEQYF TGTGCCAGCAGCTTCCTCCCAGCGGAGGTTGGACACGAGCAGTACTTC
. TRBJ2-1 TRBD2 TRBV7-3 CASSVIGTSGSGSYNEQFF TGTGCCAGCAGCGTCATCGGGACTAGCGGGAGCGGCTCCTACAATGAGCAGTTCTTC
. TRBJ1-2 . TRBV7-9 CASSLGHDGYTF TGTGCCAGCAGCTTAGGACATGATGGCTACACCTTC
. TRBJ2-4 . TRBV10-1 CASKGGVAKNIQYF TGCGCCAGCAAGGGGGGGGTAGCCAAAAACATTCAGTACTTC
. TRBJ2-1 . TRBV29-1 CSVDEGRVLYNEQFF TGCAGCGTTGATGAAGGCAGGGTCCTATACAATGAGCAGTTCTTC
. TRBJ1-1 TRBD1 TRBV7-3 CASSSGQQAFF TGTGCCAGCAGCTCGGGACAGCAAGCTTTCTTT
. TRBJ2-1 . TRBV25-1 CASSEPRQEQFF TGTGCCAGCAGTGAACCCAGACAGGAGCAGTTCTTC
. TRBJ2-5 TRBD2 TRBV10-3 CAISRTGAGTSGRPDGETQYF TGTGCCATCAGTAGAACAGGGGCCGGGACTAGCGGGAGGCCGGACGGGGAGACCCAGTACTTC
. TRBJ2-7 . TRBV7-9 CASSLGGGEQYF TGTGCCAGCAGCTTAGGGGGCGGCGAGCAGTACTTC
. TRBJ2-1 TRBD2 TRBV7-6 CASSGRAYNEQFF TGTGCCAGCAGCGGGAGGGCCTACAATGAGCAGTTCTTC
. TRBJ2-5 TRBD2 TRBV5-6 CASSLQWASGEEETQYF TGTGCCAGCAGCTTGCAGTGGGCTAGCGGGGAGGAAGAGACCCAGTACTTC
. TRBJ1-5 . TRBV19 CASSMRISGNQPQHF TGTGCCAGTAGTATGCGGATTTCGGGCAATCAGCCCCAGCATTTT
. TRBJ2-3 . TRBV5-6 CASSLVDIGTDTQYF TGTGCCAGCAGCTTAGTAGACATTGGCACAGATACGCAGTATTTT
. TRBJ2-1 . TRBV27 CASSLIVSYNEQFF TGTGCCAGCAGTTTAATAGTTTCCTACAATGAGCAGTTCTTC
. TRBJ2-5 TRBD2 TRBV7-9 CASSPHSGLAAGAETQYF TGTGCCAGCAGCCCCCACTCGGGACTAGCGGCTGGGGCAGAGACCCAGTACTTC
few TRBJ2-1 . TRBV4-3 CASSQYRGNEQFF TGCGCCAGCAGCCAATACCGGGGGAATGAGCAGTTCTTC
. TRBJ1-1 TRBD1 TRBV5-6 CASSDWTGKTTMNTEAFF TGTGCCAGCAGCGATTGGACAGGGAAGACCACCATGAACACTGAAGCTTTCTTT
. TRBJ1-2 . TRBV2 CASGWQGPNYGYTF TGTGCCAGCGGCTGGCAGGGGCCTAACTATGGCTACACCTTC
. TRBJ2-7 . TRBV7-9 CASSSLTSIHRPPYEQYF TGTGCCAGCAGCTCGCTCACGTCTATCCATCGCCCGCCCTACGAGCAGTACTTC
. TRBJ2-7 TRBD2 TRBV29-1 CSVVDSGSVLGEQYF TGCAGCGTGGTCGATAGCGGGTCGGTGCTGGGAGAGCAGTACTTC
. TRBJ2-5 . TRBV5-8 CASSPAGDPGETQYF TGTGCCAGCAGTCCGGCAGGGGATCCCGGGGAGACCCAGTACTTC
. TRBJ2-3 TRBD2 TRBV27 CASSPNRLADTDTQYF TGTGCCAGCAGTCCTAACCGACTAGCGGACACAGATACGCAGTATTTT
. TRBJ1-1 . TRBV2 CASSESEGWNTEAFF TGTGCCAGCAGTGAATCAGAGGGCTGGAACACTGAAGCTTTCTTT
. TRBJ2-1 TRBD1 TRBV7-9 CASSYGQGEWNEQFF TGTGCCAGCAGTTACGGACAGGGTGAGTGGAATGAGCAGTTCTTC
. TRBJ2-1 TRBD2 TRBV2 CASSGQRESSYNEQFF TGTGCCAGCAGTGGCCAGCGGGAGTCCTCCTACAATGAGCAGTTCTTC